The 21 T cell receptor beta chains below come from one sample, sequenced in a study of T-cell memory formation after mild COVID-19. TCRdb fed the 5' RACE reads into MiXCR, producing one record per CDR3 protein. The sample has 450,000 or so distinct CDR3 sequences, 20% seen once; the top ten hold around 9.2%. Sequenced sample: PBMCs or a T cell subset sorted from them (not recorded which). The receptors derive from an adult woman who had mild COVID-19 (a few samples of this study predate the infection). Cell type and time point are not known.

The sample holds many counts of this clonotype. The chain is built from TRBV12-5 and TRBJ1-1; D remains ambiguous. The CDR3 length is 11 residues. Germline V gives CDR1 LGHNT, CDR2 FRNRAP. V lost 7 bases to trimming and J lost 10 bases, with 13 bases between them. CDR3 amino acids: CASALNFGAFF. The CDR3 bases are TGTGCTAGTGCCCTGAACTTTGGAGCTTTCTTT.

This clonotype appeared a few times. The CDR3 loop is CASSQGRGFNTGELFF. The CDR3 DNA is TGCGCCAGCAGCCAAGGGCGGGGATTTAACACCGGGGAGCTGTTTTTT. The chain is built from TRBV4-1 and TRBJ2-2, with D possibly being TRBD2 (6 bases). The length of the CDR3 is 16 residues. CDR1 and CDR2 (germline): MGHRA, YSYEKL. The V end was cut by 1 base, the J end by 2 bases, with 11 bases between.

The gene calls are TRBV9 and TRBJ1-2; the D is unclear. Germline V lookup: CDR1 SGDLS, CDR2 YYNGEE. V lost 3 bases, J lost 4 bases, and 16 bases lay in between. CDR3 size: 15 residues. In nucleotides, the CDR3 is TGTGCCAGCAGCGCCACCGGCTCCAGGCCCTATGGCTACACCTTC. It yields the protein CASSATGSRPYGYTF.

In its sample, this clonotype was seen many times. The chain recombines TRBV20-1 with TRBJ2-7, with D possibly matching TRBD2 (5 bases). The CDR3 totals 14 residues. CDR1 and CDR2 (germline): DFQATT, SNEGSKA (reference sequence). V lost 5 bases and J 4 bases, leaving 18 bases between the germline ends. CDR3 in DNA: TGCAGTGCTCTCCCCCCCGGGAATTGGTACGAGCAGTACTTC. Translation: CSALPPGNWYEQYF.

This clonotype was picked up a small number of times. The V and J genes are TRBV6-5 and TRBJ1-1, with 7 bases that match TRBD1. V was clipped by 8 bases and J by 8 bases; unmatched bases: 8. This CDR3 is 12 amino acids long. Germline loops: CDR1 MNHEY, CDR2 SVGAGI. The DNA of the CDR3 is TGTGCCAGCGGTCCAGGGGGAGTGGAAGCTTTCTTT. This sequence encodes CASGPGGVEAFF.

This chain uses TRBV19 with TRBJ2-1; possibly TRBD1 or TRBD2 for D (5 bases each). The CDR3 is made up of 13 amino acids. Trimming left V 7 bases short and J 6 bases short, with 13 bases between. Germline V lookup: CDR1 LNHDA, CDR2 SQIVND (reference sequence). In DNA form, the CDR3 reads TGTGCCAGTACCCCAGGGAGAAGCAATGAGCAGTTCTTC. It encodes CASTPGRSNEQFF.

V gene TRBV20-1 combines with J gene TRBJ2-7; 8 bases fit TRBD2. Trimming cost V 0 bases and J 0 bases; bases outside gene matches: 4. This CDR3 is 15 amino acids long. CDR1 is DFQATT and CDR2 is SNEGSKA in the germline V gene (reference sequence). As DNA, the CDR3 is TGCAGTGCTAGAGATCAGCGGGGGAGCTCCTACGAGCAGTACTTC. Its translation: CSARDQRGSSYEQYF.

The V call is TRBV4-2, the J call TRBJ2-5; 8 bases line up with TRBD2. CDR1 is LGHNA and CDR2 is YNFKEQ in the germline V gene. With 3 bases clipped from V and 3 bases from J, the junction kept 3 bases outside the gene matches. The CDR3 covers 14 residues. CDR3 nucleotide sequence: TGTGCCAGCAGCCAGGGACTAGGGGAAGAGACCCAGTACTTC. Protein product: CASSQGLGEETQYF.

This chain uses TRBV7-3 with TRBJ1-6; D may be TRBD1 (5 bases). V was pared by 0 bases and J by 9 bases, with 12 bases between. In germline, CDR1 is SGHTA, CDR2 FQGTGA. The CDR3 sequence is 15 residues long. In DNA form, the CDR3 reads TGTGCCAGCAGCTTAACCGGGGGTGCGAGTTCACCCCTCCACTTT. Protein product: CASSLTGGASSPLHF.

This clonotype was observed a few times. One end of the junction fails to match germline, which may point to a read error. The V call is TRBV7-7, the J call TRBJ2-3, with TRBD2 matching 9 bases. The CDR3 has 14 amino acids. Germline V CDR1 and CDR2: SSHAT, FNYEAQ (reference sequence). The CDR3 DNA is TGTGCTAGCAGCTACAGCGGGGGGTCGGATACGCAGTATTTT. The encoded protein is CASSYSGGSDTQYF.

Only a few counts were recorded for this clonotype. This chain's CDR3 is CASSFLRQNLRDTEAFF. The DNA of the CDR3 is TGTGCCAGCAGCTTCCTCCGACAGAACCTAAGGGACACTGAAGCTTTCTTT. The chain links TRBV11-2 to TRBJ1-1; tentatively, D is TRBD1 (5 bases). The CDR3 runs to 17 residues. V lost 3 bases, J lost 3 bases, and 20 bases lay in between. CDR1 is SGHAT, CDR2 FQNNGV, per germline.

The chain is built from TRBV13 and TRBJ2-7; 7 bases are shared with TRBD2. CDR1 and CDR2 from the germline V gene are PRHDT and FYEKMQ (reference sequence). J was trimmed by 9 bases and V by 4 bases; bases with no gene match: 6. The CDR3 extends over 12 amino acids. CDR3 DNA: TGTGCCAGCAGCTCAACCCCGGGGGGGCAGTACTTC. Translated, it gives CASSSTPGGQYF.

This clonotype has just a few counts. Given a much more abundant clone one base away, this may be a read error. The chain joins TRBV20-1 to TRBJ1-2; 8 nucleotides agree with TRBD1. The CDR3 has 15 amino acids. V gave up 5 bases and J gave up 6 bases; unmatched junction bases: 14. Per the germline V gene, CDR1 is DFQATT and CDR2 is SNEGSKA (reference sequence). The DNA for the CDR3 is TGCAGTGCTGGTCCGCCTTTTGACAGGGGACATGGCTACACCTTC. Its translation is CSAGPPFDRGHGYTF.

The table lists this clonotype with a few counts. The J gene is TRBJ1-2, the V gene TRBV24-1, with D maybe TRBD1 (5 bases). Germline values: CDR1 KGHDR, CDR2 SFDVKD. The V end lost 0 bases, the J end lost 6 bases, and 7 bases lay between the germline ends. The CDR3 is 13 amino acids. The chain's CDR3 is CATSDLRGDGYTF. As DNA, the CDR3 is TGTGCCACCAGTGATTTGAGGGGTGATGGCTACACCTTC.

Only a few counts were recorded for this clonotype. The chain carries TRBV5-1 and TRBJ1-1; D gene unclear. The CDR3 runs to 15 residues. In germline, CDR1 is SGHRS, CDR2 YFSETQ. V lost 4 bases and J lost 1, with 14 bases in between. CDR3 in amino acids: CASSNSWRGNTEAFF. CDR3 DNA sequence: TGCGCCAGCAGCAACTCCTGGCGAGGGAACACTGAAGCTTTCTTT.

The J gene is TRBJ1-2, the V gene TRBV7-9, with D perhaps matching TRBD1 (6 bases). Germline V CDR1 and CDR2: SEHNR, FQNEAQ (reference sequence). The CDR3 runs to 16 residues. Between the trimmed V and J ends, which lost 0 bases and 4 bases, there was a span of 15 bases. CDR3 in amino acids: CASSLAGGHVSYGYTF. CDR3 DNA sequence: TGTGCCAGCAGCTTAGCAGGGGGGCATGTAAGCTATGGCTACACCTTC. The full variable domain, in which reference TRBV7-9 and TRBJ1-2 provide the parts outside the CDR3, is DTGVSQNPRHKITKRGQNVTFRCDPISEHNRLYWYRQTLGQGPEFLTYFQNEAQLEKSRLLSDRFSAERPKGSFSTLEIQRTEQGDSAMYLCASSLAGGHVSYGYTFGSGTRLTVV.

On this clonotype itself: An end of the junction does not agree with germline; a read error may underlie this. The chain carries TRBV29-1 and TRBJ2-4; D not resolved. The CDR3 is made up of 11 amino acids. Germline V gene sequence: CDR1 SQVTM, CDR2 ANQGSEA. The CDR3 reads CSVEEALSPDF. CDR3 coding DNA: TGCAGCGTTGAAGAGGCCTTGAGTCCGGACTTC. The variable domain in full, completed from reference TRBV29-1 and TRBJ2-4, reads SAVISQKPSRDICQRGTSLTIQCQVDSQVTMMFWYRQQPGQSLTLIATANQGSEATYESGFVIDKFPISRPNLTFSTLTVSNMSPEDSSIYLCSVEEALSPDFGAGTRLSVL.

V and J are TRBV5-5 and TRBJ2-5, with TRBD2 identical over 12 bases. The CDR3 is made up of 17 amino acids. Germline V gene sequence: CDR1 SGHKS, CDR2 YYEKEE (reference sequence). The ends lost 0 bases at V and 5 bases at J; junction bases unmatched: 8. The CDR3 spells CASSLGLAGDGGETQYF. DNA for the CDR3: TGTGCCAGCAGCTTGGGACTAGCGGGGGACGGGGGGGAGACCCAGTACTTC.

This clonotype was seen many times. The chain employs TRBV6-2 or TRBV6-3 and TRBJ2-3; D unresolved. V lost 6 bases and J 0 bases, leaving 7 bases between the germline ends. Germline CDR1 MNHEY, CDR2 SVGEGT. The CDR3 extends over 13 amino acids. CDR3: CASRPISTDTQYF. CDR3 DNA: TGTGCCAGCAGGCCCATCAGCACAGATACGCAGTATTTT.

This chain connects TRBV5-1 to TRBJ1-6, with TRBD1 matching 7 bases. J was trimmed by 7 bases and V by 4 bases; bases with no gene match: 8. Germline V gene sequence: CDR1 SGHRS, CDR2 YFSETQ. The CDR3 has 15 residues. This chain's CDR3 is CASSLTGTENSPLHF. The CDR3 nucleotides read TGCGCCAGCAGCCTGACCGGGACAGAGAATTCACCCCTCCACTTT. Supplemented by reference TRBV5-1 and TRBJ1-6, the full variable domain reads KAGVTQTPRYLIKTRGQQVTLSCSPISGHRSVSWYQQTPGQGLQFLFEYFSETQRNKGNFPGRFSGRQFSNSRSEMNVSTLELGDSALYLCASSLTGTENSPLHFGNGTRLTVT.

The gene calls are TRBV12-3 or TRBV12-4 and TRBJ2-7, with D perhaps matching TRBD2 (6 bases). The V gene lost 6 bases and the J gene lost 0 bases, with 12 bases spanning the gap. The CDR3 extends over 14 amino acids. CDR3 loop: CASRIGGTSYEQYF. CDR3 DNA: TGTGCCAGCAGGATAGGAGGGACCTCCTACGAGCAGTACTTC.